This T cell receptor (beta chain) was sequenced for a study of cytomegalovirus exposure and HLA in healthy donors (dated 2017 in TCRdb). For the wider study: An earlier analysis of several hundred of the donors reported about 260 Gb of sequence data and around 120 million unique TCR beta sequences obtained from about 179 million T cells. An early release that covered fewer than 750 HLA-typed donors contained about 300 gigabases of sequencing data and tens of millions of unique TCR sequences. Of the 350 to 450 genotyped donors, 81% were placed in the genetic ancestry cluster associated with self-reported Caucasian donors. The study was designed to test whether signatures of past pathogen exposure could be identified by cataloging public T cell receptors. The study used immunosequencing to profile the T cell repertoires of several hundred subjects and linked those repertoires to cytomegalovirus serostatus. In addition to the first cohort of about 650 subjects, a separate validation cohort of approximately 130 different subjects was used. High-throughput TCR immunosequencing, statistical association of individual TCRs with disease status, and machine learning were combined to predict cytomegalovirus infection status. To study patterns of TCR occurrence, a later analysis re-analyzed previously published TCR beta repertoires from 600 to 750 donors and added high-resolution HLA genotyping. In the later analysis, no new phenotypic data were used to find candidate immune exposures; instead, reliance was placed on TCR beta sequences and their occurrence across donors. An earlier analysis of 450 to 750 of the donors used high-throughput TCR beta sequencing to judge whether each TCR beta V gene segment behaved as functional or pseudogenic. Alongside the repertoire data, information on donor age, sex, ethnicity and CMV serostatus was compiled. A later genetic analysis took genome-wide SNP genotypes for about three fifths of the 666 donors and used that subset as a discovery cohort. All discovery cohort repertoires had been generated on a single sequencing platform. Both class I and class II loci were covered by HLA typing, at four-digit resolution. The number of typed donors differed by locus: about 629-640 for A, B, C, DRB1 and DQB1; 522 for DQA1; approximately 600 for DPA1; and around 450 for DPB1. A handful of DR-DQ haplotypes were handled as single units for association and clustering because linkage in the cohort was strong. On average, roughly 240,000 unique TCR beta nucleotide sequences were sequenced per donor among about 400 genotyped donors of the cohort, with about 19% of those sequences being non-productive.

For this clone: Its antigen is unknown. Qualities for individual bases were not recorded, and no much larger clone is one base off.

In total, roughly 670 healthy bone marrow donors made up the cohort. At the time of sampling, every cohort member was nominally healthy, though immune exposures that went unrecorded were likely present. The donor was CMV seronegative and was included in the group of a few hundred seronegative cohort members. Each donor provided a peripheral blood sample, and peripheral blood mononuclear cells were used for TCR beta sequencing. The Qiagen DNeasy Blood Extraction Kit was used to extract genomic DNA from the blood cell samples. V is shortened by 0 bases, J by 0 bases, and the region joining them spans 5 bases. The CDR3 sequence holds 14 residues, the cysteine and phenylalanine included. Only the CDR3 DNA stays, 42 bases, in frame from base 1. The germline V gene gives CDR1 as SGHRS and CDR2 as YFSETQ. The research as a whole found: Because the 87-base-pair reads could not distinguish some IMGT-functional V segments, including TRBV6-2 and TRBV6-3, those segments were excluded. In an earlier analysis of a few hundred of the donors, most TCR beta V segments were observed in productive rearrangements about 87% or about 30% of the time, broadly matching IMGT annotations. The authors suggested that the approach could potentially be generalized to other disease states and immunological phenotypes. A further reported finding was that TCR beta sequences accurately predicted the HLA-A and HLA-B alleles for most subjects in the first cohort. Compared with the roughly 720-donor mean, donors in an Asian-associated ancestry cluster had fewer N-insertions in productive TCRs, according to a later genetic analysis. In a later analysis, TCR association rates were found to vary across HLA loci, with the most associated TCRs seen for DRB1 alleles and the fewest for HLA-C alleles. Linkage disequilibrium might explain the correlated functional status among segregating V segments, but an unknown experimental factor could not be excluded. A cluster of highly shared sequence variants was judged likely to be a technical artifact of the sequencing pipeline. In vitro tests confirmed that three of the cytomegalovirus-associated TCR beta chains recognize cytomegalovirus antigens. An association between a missense DCLRE1C variant and V-gene and J-gene trimming of TCR beta chains was found in a later genetic analysis and replicated in an independent cohort. A later analysis associated 17,000 or so TCR beta sequences with specific HLA alleles at a false discovery rate of 0.05. Most TCR sequences were observed very rarely across donors, whereas some public TCRs were present in many individuals. Because counts were too low, approximately 18 rarely observed V segments, including chromosome 9 orphons, were excluded from the earlier analysis of several hundred of the donors. Because HLA typing was unavailable for some donors at each locus, only the typed subset was used in association tests. Presence/absence analyses assumed roughly uniform sequencing depth across donors, an assumption that may not hold. In the study, approximately 150 TCR beta chains were listed as associated with cytomegalovirus. The only immune exposure information available for the cohort was CMV serostatus. The classifier was reported to diagnose cytomegalovirus status with high specificity and sensitivity in both the original and validation cohorts. In this cohort, only TCR beta chains were sequenced, and detectable features were limited by the absence of alpha or paired-chain data. According to a later analysis, most CMV-associated TCR beta chains appeared to be HLA-restricted, and the HLA associations seemed to be driven largely by CMV exposure. In a later analysis, HLA-associated TCR beta chains showed more clonal expansion and lower generation probabilities than non-associated chains that were equally common. When HLA alleles, especially DR and DQ, strongly co-occurred, attributing TCR associations to individual alleles was difficult. A later analysis reported that several top co-occurrence clusters appeared linked to parvovirus B19, influenza, CMV and Epstein-Barr virus.

The method behind the library was the immunoSEQ multiplex PCR assay. For the multiplex PCR, a mixture combining 60 forward primers for TCR Vbeta segments and 13 reverse primers for TCR Jbeta segments was used. The CDR3 region of rearranged TCR beta genes was amplified from genomic DNA by a multiplex PCR assay. On the Illumina HiSeq System, the amplified TCR beta libraries were sequenced as 87-base-pair reads. On the study's bioinformatics: In a later analysis, tens of millions of unique TCR beta chains were counted across the roughly 670 repertoires, and roughly 10 million of these chains were shared by at least two donors. A nearest-neighbor algorithm error-corrected the raw reads and collapsed the reads into unique sequences, merging closely related sequences to remove PCR and sequencing errors. CDR3 sequences were aligned to IMGT reference sequences to assign V, D and J gene segments. For a sequence to be retained, a match of at least six nucleotides to both a V gene segment and a J gene segment was required. A rearrangement was called productive if the CDR3 had no stop codons and remained in frame with V and J, and every other rearrangement was called non-productive. Following IMGT convention, CDR3 was defined as the stretch from the second conserved V-encoded cysteine up to the conserved J-encoded phenylalanine. In an earlier analysis of roughly 610 of the donors, sequences lacking an unambiguous match to a single V gene segment were excluded. An earlier analysis of 587 of the donors classified V segments as functional when productive rearrangements were above 56.7% and as segregating when the standard deviation between donors was above 5%. A statistical classification framework was built to diagnose cytomegalovirus status from the catalog of TCR beta chain sequences. In a later analysis, V and J genes were assigned by comparing TCR nucleotide sequences against IMGT/GENE-DB human TR gene sequences. The TCRdist pipeline was used in a later analysis to assign CDR3 sequences and most-parsimonious VDJ recombination scenarios. A later analysis defined each TCR beta chain by its CDR3 amino acid sequence plus V-gene family, and excluded reads lacking a unique V-gene family. To address suspected cross-contamination and a sequencing artifact, a later analysis removed over 500 highly shared, low-generation-probability nucleotide sequences. In a later analysis, a clonal expansion index for each public chain was calculated from normalized within-repertoire ranks of inferred template counts. A later analysis computed generation probabilities with a VDJ recombination model fitted to out-of-frame rearrangements, and checked the results against IGoR. In a later analysis, hypergeometric tests were used to score TCR-TCR, TCR-HLA and TCR-CMV co-occurrence, with a repertoire-size bias correction applied to TCR pairs. False discovery rates were estimated in a later analysis by permuting HLA or CMV assignments 20 times. A later analysis grouped co-occurring TCRs with DBSCAN, adding TCRdist sequence similarity when clustering within HLA-allele-positive subsets. Repertoires with fewer than 30,000 or more than 120,000 public chains, plus five repertoires with anomalous nucleotide sharing, were excluded from co-occurrence clustering. The table was pulled from immuneACCESS by TCRdb, which kept in-frame rearrangements only. Such tables lose some clones; where checked, under half of the loss comes from unresolved V genes, and the rest has no known cause. V and J calls and clone size follow that table, whereas D and trimming were derived from the DNA. The sample profile shows some 200,000 clones; about three quarters of them were found once. Roughly 1.9% of the sample comes from the top ten.

The sequencing input was PBMCs. The TCR was taken from a man younger than 35 in good health and CMV-seronegative. The chain joins TRBV5-1 to TRBJ2-3, and TRBD1 may be the D gene, going by 5 matching bases. The CDR3 reads CASSLGGSTDTQYF. The sequenced DNA: TGCGCCAGCAGCTTGGGGGGCAGCACAGATACGCAGTATTTT.